One and the same sample provided the 13 T cell receptor beta chains below, sequenced in a study of T cell responses to AZD1222 COVID-19 vaccine. The data were produced by immunoSEQ multiplex PCR, yet TCRdb's version contains in-frame clones alone and is incomplete. The data contain under 120,000 clones, about 92% of them seen just once; the ten biggest clones take up roughly 1.1%. The specimen was peripheral blood, collected on day 0 of AZD1222 vaccination. These receptors all come from an adult in good health.

This clone came up a few times. The rearrangement uses TRBV15 and TRBJ2-2; the D is unclear. V was clipped by 2 bases and J by 11 bases, with 12 bases between them. The CDR3 consists of 13 residues. Germline V gene data show CDR1 as LNHNV and CDR2 as YYDKDF (reference sequence). The CDR3 nucleotides are TGTGCCACCAGCAGATCCCCACCATATGAGCTGTTTTTT. Amino acid sequence: CATSRSPPYELFF.

The chain recombines TRBV14 with TRBJ2-3; D is unresolved. Trimming removed 3 bases at V and 4 bases at J, with 8 bases between. Germline CDR1 and CDR2: SGHDN and FVKESK. CDR3 length: 13 residues. CDR3 coding DNA: TGTGCCAGCAGCCAGGGTTCAGCAGATACGCAGTATTTT. Translation: CASSQGSADTQYF.

This chain joins TRBV30 and TRBJ1-6, with D unclear. Germline assignment: CDR1 GTSNPN and CDR2 SVGIG (reference sequence). The V and J ends lost 2 bases and 7 bases respectively, with 12 bases between them. This CDR3 is built from 14 residues. This chain's CDR3 is CAWSLLVENSPLHF. The CDR3 DNA follows: TGTGCCTGGAGTTTACTGGTTGAGAATTCACCCCTCCACTTT.

The rearrangement links TRBV7-2 to TRBJ1-5, with 8 bases aligning to TRBD1. Germline loops: CDR1 SGHTA, CDR2 FQGNSA. Unmatched junction bases numbered 6, after V lost 1 base and J lost 4 bases. This CDR3 contains 16 residues. Written as DNA, the CDR3 is TGTGCCAGCAGCTTAGGTCCCCGGGACAGGAATCAGCCCCAGCATTTT. It encodes CASSLGPRDRNQPQHF.

A single count supports this clone. The V call is TRBV28, the J call TRBJ1-3; D may be TRBD1 (5 bases). This CDR3 is built from 15 residues. Trimming cost V 2 bases and J 0 bases, with 8 bases left between them. The V gene's germline CDR1 is MDHEN and CDR2 SYDVKM. The CDR3 coding sequence is TGTGCCAGCAGTTTAACAGGAATCTCTGGAAACACCATATATTTT. Amino acids: CASSLTGISGNTIYF.

This chain joins TRBV10-3 and TRBJ2-1; 8 positions match TRBD2. Germline V gives CDR1 ENHRY, CDR2 SYGVKD. Trimming took 8 bases from V and 12 from J; bases not matched to a gene: 18. The CDR3 is 15 residues long. For the CDR3, the DNA is TGTGCCATCGGAGATAGCGGGACCTCGAACCTTGGGCAGTTCTTC. Its translation: CAIGDSGTSNLGQFF.

This chain joins TRBV5-6 and TRBJ1-6; D remains unclear. Per the germline V gene, CDR1 is SGHDT and CDR2 is YYEEEE. The CDR3 has 15 residues. V dropped 0 bases and J dropped 3 bases, with 7 bases sitting between them. CDR3 residues: CASSLVGDYNSPLHF. The CDR3 DNA sequence: TGTGCCAGCAGCTTGGTTGGGGACTATAATTCACCCCTCCACTTT.

The chain uses TRBV28 and TRBJ1-1; D is undetermined. Germline CDR1 MDHEN, CDR2 SYDVKM. The CDR3 extends over 14 amino acids. V was trimmed by 5 bases and J by 3 bases, leaving 13 bases between them. CDR3 loop: CASSPPGSYTEAFF. CDR3 DNA: TGTGCCAGCAGTCCCCCCGGTAGTTACACTGAAGCTTTCTTT.

The V and J genes are TRBV7-2 and TRBJ1-5; the D is unclear. Trimming took 1 base from V and 1 from J, leaving 5 bases between them. Germline V CDR1 and CDR2: SGHTA, FQGNSA. The CDR3 is made up of 14 amino acids. The CDR3 DNA follows: TGTGCCAGCAGCTTAGTAGGCAGCAATCAGCCCCAGCATTTT. Its translation is CASSLVGSNQPQHF.

The rearrangement links TRBV7-6 to TRBJ1-6, with D unclear. The germline CDR1 and CDR2 sequences are SGHVS and FNYEAQ. The germline V and J ends were trimmed by 1 base and 2 bases, with 12 bases remaining between them. The CDR3 contains 17 residues. In DNA form, the CDR3 reads TGTGCCAGCAGCTTAGTACCGAAGGTAACCTATAATTCACCCCTCCACTTT. This encodes CASSLVPKVTYNSPLHF. Full variable domain (missing parts from reference TRBV7-6 and TRBJ1-6): GAGVSQSPRYKVTKRGQDVALRCDPISGHVSLYWYRQALGQGPEFLTYFNYEAQQDKSGLPNDRFSAERPEGSISTLTIQRTEQRDSAMYRCASSLVPKVTYNSPLHFGNGTRLTVT.

This clone was counted between two and nine times. The rearrangement links TRBV6-5 to TRBJ2-6, with D uncertain. This CDR3 comprises 15 residues. Trimming removed 0 bases at V and 0 bases at J, with 3 bases between. The germline V gene has CDR1 MNHEY and CDR2 SVGAGI. CDR3 DNA: TGTGCCAGCAGTTACTCCCCCTCTGGGGCCAACGTCCTGACTTTC. Translating it yields CASSYSPSGANVLTF.

The V and J genes are TRBV7-2 and TRBJ2-2, with TRBD2 matching 11 bases. CDR3 length equals 15 residues. Germline V lookup: CDR1 SGHTA, CDR2 FQGNSA. The V gene end was trimmed by 1 base and the J gene end by 7 bases; junction bases not matched to a gene: 2. CDR3 region: CASSLVAGGNGELFF. The CDR3 DNA follows: TGTGCCAGCAGCTTAGTAGCGGGAGGGAACGGGGAGCTGTTTTTT.

The chain uses TRBV21-1 and TRBJ2-7; TRBD2 is taken as the D call from the table, unchecked against the DNA. TRBV21-1 is reported as a pseudogene. The CDR3 spans 17 residues. CDR3 sequence (DNA): TGTGCCAGCAGCAAATGGCTAGCGGGAGGGGTCCCCTACGAGCAGTACTTC. It encodes CASSKWLAGGVPYEQYF.